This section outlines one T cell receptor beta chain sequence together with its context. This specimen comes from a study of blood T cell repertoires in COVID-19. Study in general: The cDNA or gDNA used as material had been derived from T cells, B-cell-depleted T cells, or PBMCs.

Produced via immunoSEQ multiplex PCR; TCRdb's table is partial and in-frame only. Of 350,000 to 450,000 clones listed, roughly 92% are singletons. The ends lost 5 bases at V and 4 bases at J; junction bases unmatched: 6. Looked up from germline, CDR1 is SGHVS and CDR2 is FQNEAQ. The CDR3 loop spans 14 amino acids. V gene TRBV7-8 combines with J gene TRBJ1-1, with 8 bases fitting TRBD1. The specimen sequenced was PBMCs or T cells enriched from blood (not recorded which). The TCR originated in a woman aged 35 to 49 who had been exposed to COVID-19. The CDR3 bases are TGTGCCAGCAGCAGAACCGGGACAGGCACTGAAGCTTTCTTT. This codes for CASSRTGTGTEAFF.